A selection of T cell receptor beta chains follows, all from one sample in a study of identical twins. TCRdb re-called the 5' RACE reads with MiXCR, one entry per CDR3 protein. The data contain about 530,000 distinct CDR3 sequences, about 15% of them singletons. These sequences were also reported in another study, on yellow fever vaccine responses in identical twins.

Sequencing input: CD4+ T cells sorted from blood. The origin of the receptors is a woman aged 18-29 years in good health. CDR3s include the opening cysteine and the closing phenylalanine or tryptophan. D genes are given only for firm matches. Not every row has a clone size; where given, it reads once, few, many or a size class.

clone size	D gene	V gene	J gene	CDR3 DNA	CDR3 protein
many	.	TRBV10-3	TRBJ2-1	TGTGCCATCAGTGAGTCGGCAGACTACAATGAGCAGTTCTTC	CAISESADYNEQFF
.	TRBD1	TRBV12-3/TRBV12-4	TRBJ1-2	TGTGCCAGCAGGGGGACAGGGGTGGATGGCTACACCTTC	CASRGTGVDGYTF
many	.	TRBV7-9	TRBJ2-1	TGTGCCAGCAGCTTACAGGGCTCCTACAATGAGCAGTTCTTC	CASSLQGSYNEQFF
few	.	TRBV6-5	TRBJ2-2	TGTGCCACCGGTCTCTCCGGGGAGCTGTTTTTT	CATGLSGELFF
many	.	TRBV6-1	TRBJ1-4	TGTGCCAGCAGTGAACAGGGATCTGCAACTAATGAAAAACTGTTTTTT	CASSEQGSATNEKLFF
.	TRBD2	TRBV12-3/TRBV12-4	TRBJ2-2	TGTGCCAGCAGTGAGCGGGAGGGATACACCGGGGAGCTGTTTTTT	CASSEREGYTGELFF
few	.	TRBV2	TRBJ1-5	TGTGCCAGCAGACAGGATCAGTCGGGCAATCAGCCCCAGCATTTT	CASRQDQSGNQPQHF
few	.	TRBV3-1	TRBJ1-1	TGTGCCAGCAGCCAGGAACAGGGCTCTGAAGCTTTCTTT	CASSQEQGSEAFF
few	TRBD2	TRBV27	TRBJ2-7	TGTGCCAGCAGTAGGACTAGTCTGCCCTACGAGCAGTACTTC	CASSRTSLPYEQYF
few	TRBD1	TRBV29-1	TRBJ1-2	TGCAGCGTTGAAACACTTGACAGGGCCTCTGGCTACACCTTC	CSVETLDRASGYTF
.	.	TRBV20-1	TRBJ1-1	TGCAGTGCTCGCAAGACTGAAGCTTTCTTT	CSARKTEAFF
few	.	TRBV29-1	TRBJ2-2	TGCAGCGTTCAGAACACCGGGGAGCTGTTTTTT	CSVQNTGELFF
.	.	TRBV12-3/TRBV12-4	TRBJ1-4	TGTGCCAGCAGTTCAATCAGGGCAACTAATGAAAAACTGTTTTTT	CASSSIRATNEKLFF
few	.	TRBV28	TRBJ1-1	TGTGCCAGCAGTTTAAGTCCACGAAGTCCTTACACTGAAGCTTTCTTT	CASSLSPRSPYTEAFF
few	.	TRBV12-3/TRBV12-4	TRBJ1-4	TGTGCCAGCAGTTTAGTCGGGTCTAATGAAAAACTGTTTTTT	CASSLVGSNEKLFF
.	.	TRBV20-1	TRBJ1-1	TGCAGTGCCCGACCGGGAGGAATGAACACTGAAGCTTTCTTT	CSARPGGMNTEAFF
.	TRBD2	TRBV20-1	TRBJ2-3	TGCAGTGCTAGACTAGCGGGAGGGCCGATGGATACGCAGTATTTT	CSARLAGGPMDTQYF
.	TRBD1	TRBV7-8	TRBJ1-6	TGTGCCAGCAGCCCCTTGGGGACAGGGGTTGGTTCACCCCTCCACTTT	CASSPLGTGVGSPLHF
.	.	TRBV2	TRBJ2-3	TGTGCCAGCAGGACAGATACGCAGTATTTT	CASRTDTQYF
.	TRBD1	TRBV7-6	TRBJ1-1	TGTGCCAGCAGCCCCCGACAGGGGCTCATGAACACTGAAGCTTTCTTT	CASSPRQGLMNTEAFF
few	.	TRBV29-1	TRBJ2-5	TGCAGCGTTGAGGCCGGTAGAAGGGATTCCCAGTACTTC	CSVEAGRRDSQYF
.	TRBD2	TRBV7-8	TRBJ2-7	TGTGCCAGCAGCTTAGCAGGGGTTGGTAGCGGGACCTACGAGCAGTACTTC	CASSLAGVGSGTYEQYF
few	.	TRBV27	TRBJ2-6	TGTGCCAGCAGTCCTCGACAGGCGCCCATATCTGGGGCCAACGTCCTGACTTTC	CASSPRQAPISGANVLTF
few	.	TRBV10-1	TRBJ2-4	TGCGCCAGCAGTGAGCACACAAGCCTAGCCAAAAACATTCAGTACTTC	CASSEHTSLAKNIQYF
.	.	TRBV16	TRBJ2-1	TGTGCCAGCAGCCAAGGGACTTGGAATGAGCAGTTCTTC	CASSQGTWNEQFF
.	.	TRBV2	TRBJ2-5	TGTGCCAGCAGTGAAAACTGGGCCCAAGAGACCCAGTACTTC	CASSENWAQETQYF
.	.	TRBV3-1	TRBJ2-2	TGTGCCAGCAGCCAAGAGGTCCCAGGGACCGGGGAGCTGTTTTTT	CASSQEVPGTGELFF
.	TRBD2	TRBV3-1	TRBJ2-3	TGTGCCAGCAGCCAAACCTTAGCGGGATCAGATACGCAGTATTTT	CASSQTLAGSDTQYF
few	.	TRBV14	TRBJ2-3	TGTGCCAGCAGCCAAGAGCGACCGGGACGGCTCACAGATACGCAGTATTTT	CASSQERPGRLTDTQYF
few	TRBD1	TRBV28	TRBJ2-2	TGTGCCAGCAGTCGCGGGACAGGGGGCTTCGGGGAGCTGTTTTTT	CASSRGTGGFGELFF
.	TRBD2	TRBV27	TRBJ2-7	TGTGCCAGCAGTTCTATAGCGGGAACCTACGAGCAGTACTTC	CASSSIAGTYEQYF
many	.	TRBV5-1	TRBJ2-1	TGCGCCAGGGGGGCTGATGAGCAGTTCTTC	CARGADEQFF
.	.	TRBV19	TRBJ2-2	TGTGCCAGTTCCCAAGTGGCGGGGTTAGGGACCGGGGAGCTGTTTTTT	CASSQVAGLGTGELFF
few	.	TRBV15	TRBJ2-7	TGTGCCACCAGCAGAGATGGTGGGAACGAGCAGTACTTC	CATSRDGGNEQYF
.	TRBD2	TRBV20-1	TRBJ2-1	TGCAGTGTAACCGGGACTAGCGGGGGCGGTGAGCAGTTCTTC	CSVTGTSGGGEQFF
few	TRBD1	TRBV11-2	TRBJ2-6	TGTGCCAGCAGCTTAGGGACAGGGAACCTGTTGTTTTCTGGGGCCAACGTCCTGACTTTC	CASSLGTGNLLFSGANVLTF
.	.	TRBV10-3	TRBJ2-5	TGTGCCATCAGTGAGGGAGCGGGCAAGGAGACCCAGTACTTC	CAISEGAGKETQYF
.	.	TRBV4-1	TRBJ1-5	TGCGCCAGCAGCCAAGATGCCCAAAGGGGCAGACAGCCCCAGCATTTT	CASSQDAQRGRQPQHF
few	.	TRBV2	TRBJ2-2	TGTGCCGGAAAAATGGGCGCCGGGGAGCTGTTTTTT	CAGKMGAGELFF
few	.	TRBV15	TRBJ2-2	TGTGCCACCAGCAGAGAACGAGGGTTCGGGGAGCTGTTTTTT	CATSRERGFGELFF
.	TRBD2	TRBV20-1	TRBJ2-7	TGCAGTGCTAGTGTTTGGGACTACAATTCCTACGAGCAGTACTTC	CSASVWDYNSYEQYF
few	.	TRBV10-2	TRBJ1-6	TGCGCCAGCAAAACAGGATATAATTCACCCCTCCACTTT	CASKTGYNSPLHF
.	.	TRBV5-1	TRBJ2-7	TGCGCCAGCAGCTTGGTCCCGGAGCAGGGGCCGGACGAGCAGTACTTC	CASSLVPEQGPDEQYF
many	TRBD2	TRBV18	TRBJ2-1	TGTGCCAGCTCACCCTTAGCGGGAGCCGGGAGGACGAGCTCCTACAATGAGCAGTTCTTC	CASSPLAGAGRTSSYNEQFF
few	.	TRBV28	TRBJ2-2	TGTGCCAGCAGTTTAGGAGGATCTAGAACCGGGGAGCTGTTTTTT	CASSLGGSRTGELFF
few	TRBD1	TRBV20-1	TRBJ2-1	TGCAGTGCTGGAACCGGGACAGCCTACAATGAGCAGTTCTTC	CSAGTGTAYNEQFF
.	.	TRBV2	TRBJ2-1	TGTGCCGCCGAGTGGGGGGGGCGGATGGACAATGAGCAGTTCTTC	CAAEWGGRMDNEQFF
few	.	TRBV14	TRBJ1-1	TGTGCCAGCAGCCAAGTGGGGCACGTCACTGAAGCTTTCTTT	CASSQVGHVTEAFF
few	.	TRBV12-3/TRBV12-4	TRBJ1-2	TGTGCCAGCAGTTCTGGGGACATTTTGGGCTACACCTTC	CASSSGDILGYTF
.	.	TRBV12-3/TRBV12-4	TRBJ2-3	TGTGCCAGCAGACAAACCCCCAGGGAGGATACGCAGTATTTT	CASRQTPREDTQYF
.	.	TRBV18	TRBJ1-2	TGTGCCAGCTCACTCCGGGACGGAGGGGGCTACACCTTC	CASSLRDGGGYTF
few	TRBD2	TRBV6-1	TRBJ2-2	TGTGCCAGCCGGTGGACTAGCGGAGCCGGGGAGCTGTTTTTT	CASRWTSGAGELFF
.	TRBD2	TRBV5-1	TRBJ2-3	TGCGCCAGCACCGACCATGGAGGGACTAGCGGGAGGGATACGCAGTATTTT	CASTDHGGTSGRDTQYF
.	TRBD2	TRBV10-3	TRBJ2-5	TGTGCCATCAGCTGGACTAGCGGGGGAGATGAGACCCAGTACTTC	CAISWTSGGDETQYF
.	.	TRBV29-1	TRBJ1-1	TGCAGCTTTGCCGGGGGGAACACTGAAGCTTTCTTT	CSFAGGNTEAFF
few	TRBD1	TRBV5-1	TRBJ1-1	TGCGCCAGCAGCTTTACTAACAGGGGGATGAACACTGAAGCTTTCTTT	CASSFTNRGMNTEAFF
few	TRBD1	TRBV15	TRBJ2-1	TGTGCCACCAGCAGAGACCCAGGGACAGGGGGCAGTGAGCAGTTCTTC	CATSRDPGTGGSEQFF